Included here is one T cell receptor (beta chain) sequence, with context. TCRdb's copy holds only in-frame clones and misses some; the assay was immunoSEQ multiplex PCR. Here the sample spans a few hundred thousand clones, 65% to 90% being singletons. Germline CDR1 reads SGHAT; CDR2 reads FQNNGV. Deletions cut 0 bases from V and 0 bases from J, with 6 bases between. The CDR3 extends over 15 amino acids. The data originate from a study of blood T cell repertoires in COVID-19. The clonotype originates from a man over 45 with active or convalescent COVID-19. The sample was peripheral blood. The chain couples TRBV11-2 to TRBJ2-1; unclear D gene. This CDR3 reads CASSLELSSYNEQFF. Written as DNA, the CDR3 is TGTGCCAGCAGCTTAGAGCTGAGCTCCTACAATGAGCAGTTCTTC.